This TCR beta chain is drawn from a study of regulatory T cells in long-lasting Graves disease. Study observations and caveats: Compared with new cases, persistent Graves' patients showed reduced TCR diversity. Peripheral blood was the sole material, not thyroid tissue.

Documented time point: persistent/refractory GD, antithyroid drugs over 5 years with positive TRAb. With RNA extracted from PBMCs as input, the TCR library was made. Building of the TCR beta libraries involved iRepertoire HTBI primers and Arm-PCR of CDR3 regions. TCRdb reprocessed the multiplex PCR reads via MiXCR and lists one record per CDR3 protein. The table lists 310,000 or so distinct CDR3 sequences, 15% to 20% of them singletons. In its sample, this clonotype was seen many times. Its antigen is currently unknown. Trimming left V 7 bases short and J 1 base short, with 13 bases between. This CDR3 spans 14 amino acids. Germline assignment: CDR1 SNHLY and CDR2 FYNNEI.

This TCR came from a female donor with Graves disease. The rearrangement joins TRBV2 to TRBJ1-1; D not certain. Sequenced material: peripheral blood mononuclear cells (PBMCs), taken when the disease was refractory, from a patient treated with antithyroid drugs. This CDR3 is CASILPGRNTEAFF. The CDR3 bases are TGTGCCAGCATCCTGCCCGGCAGGAACACTGAAGCTTTCTTT.